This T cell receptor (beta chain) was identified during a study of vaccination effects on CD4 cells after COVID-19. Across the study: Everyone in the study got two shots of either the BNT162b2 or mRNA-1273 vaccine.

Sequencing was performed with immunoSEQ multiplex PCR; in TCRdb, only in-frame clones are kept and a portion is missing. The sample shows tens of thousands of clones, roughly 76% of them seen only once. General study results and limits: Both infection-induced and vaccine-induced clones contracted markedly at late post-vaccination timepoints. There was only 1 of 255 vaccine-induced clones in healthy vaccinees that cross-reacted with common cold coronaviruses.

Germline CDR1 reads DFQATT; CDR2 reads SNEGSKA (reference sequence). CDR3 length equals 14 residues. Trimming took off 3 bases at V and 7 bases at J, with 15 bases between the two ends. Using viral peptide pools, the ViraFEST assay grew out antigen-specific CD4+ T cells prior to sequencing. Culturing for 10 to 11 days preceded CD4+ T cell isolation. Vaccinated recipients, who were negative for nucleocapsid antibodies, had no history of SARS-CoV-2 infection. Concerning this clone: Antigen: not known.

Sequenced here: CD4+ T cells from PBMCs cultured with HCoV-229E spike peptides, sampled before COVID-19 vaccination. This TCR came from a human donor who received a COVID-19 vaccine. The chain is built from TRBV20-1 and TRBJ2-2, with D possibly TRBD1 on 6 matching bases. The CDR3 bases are TGCAGTGCTAGTCAGGGGTATCCGGGCGGGGAGCTGTTTTTT. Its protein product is CSASQGYPGGELFF.